This T cell receptor beta chain was recovered during a study of shared clonotypes between healthy human individuals (dated by TCRdb to the early 2020s). With regard to the full study: The cohort comprised a couple of women and a few men aged 18 to 49 years. For each donor, CD4 naive and CD4 memory were each given three plates, CD8 naive was given two plates, and CD8 memory was given one plate. To estimate repertoire size and how much clonotypes are shared between individuals, the study performed deep sequencing of blood TCR repertoires from about five healthy adults. To increase sequencing depth and limit assay-specific biases, different laboratories used diverse techniques to prepare libraries and sequence TCR repertoires. Each donor's leukapheresis produced roughly between roughly 0.85 and 9.5 billion PBMCs.

Donors were healthy HIV-negative adults with no recently reported acute infections or vaccinations. Only Caucasian adults living in Nashville, Tennessee, USA were represented among the donors. CD4+ T cells were enriched through magnetic negative selection, after which naive cells were positively selected on CD45RA and the remaining negative fraction served as the memory subset. Blood was obtained by leukapheresis, after which PBMCs were separated by Ficoll-Histopaque density gradient centrifugation and cryopreserved in liquid nitrogen vapor phase. Analytical flow cytometry was used to check the purity and quantity of each magnetically sorted T cell population. From each sorted fraction, genomic DNA was isolated and quantified by UV absorbance on a Nanodrop 2000c. For this clone: Its antigen is still unknown. No clone much larger than this one lies a single base away; base qualities are absent.

Here is what the overall study found, with its caveats: Sampling was restricted to blood, and TCR repertoires in tissue are likely to differ from TCR repertoires in blood. Based on pairwise subsampling, the degree of clonotype sharing among donors was expected to be affected by sequencing depth. Naive subsets generally had larger estimated clonotype richness than memory subsets did. The small number of donors limited the genetic and exposure-history diversity represented. Across a few donors, roughly 5.1% of naive CD4, roughly 3.5% of naive CD8, under 2.5% of memory CD4, and over 0.35% of memory CD8 clonotypes were shared. Compared with non-shared clonotypes, the clonotypes found in all four sorted-subset donors had higher generation probabilities. Incomplete sequencing was indicated by rarefaction of sorted-subset datasets, despite the large sequencing depth.

TCR CDR3 regions were amplified from genomic DNA by multiplex PCR using the deep immunoSEQ assay. Extracted genomic DNA from each cell subset was spread evenly across all wells of several immunoSEQ 96-well plates, with each plate serving as a replicate. Each replicate PCR for sorted subsets received 200 ng genomic DNA, equal to roughly 30,000 T cell genomes. Purified libraries were measured with a Qubit 3.0 fluorometer, size-checked on a Bioanalyzer 2100, and measured again with the KAPA Library Quantification kit. A separate single-read 150-cycle Illumina NextSeq 550 flow cell was used to sequence each immunoSEQ 96-well plate. The paper's processing steps were these. Because the immunoSEQ output included only junctional sequences and no quality scores, the filtering could not be the same as the filtering used for full-length reads. Sequences were annotated with PyIR, a Python wrapper for IgBLAST v1.9, and V/J genes and CDR3 were assigned using IMGT germline references. Reads with weak V/J assignments (E-value above 1e-6), missing CDR3, stop codons, out-of-frame junctions, or ambiguous translated residues were removed. A V3J clonotype was defined by an identical inferred V gene, J gene, and CDR3 amino acid sequence. Percentage overlap between repertoires was computed as shared unique clonotypes divided by the size of the smaller repertoire. Repertoire richness was assessed with RTK rarefaction, the Chao1 estimator, and Recon v2.1 estimates of unobserved clonotypes. Generation probabilities for all TCRbeta clonotypes obtained by the gDNA method from four donors were computed using OLGA. TCRdb mirrors the immuneACCESS table, restricted to in-frame sequences. Some clones are absent from its copies; in checked studies, under half trace to an unresolved V gene, and the reason for the others is unknown. The V and J calls and clone size were taken over from that table, and D and trimming were inferred from the DNA. The sample table holds nearly 1 million clones, of which 60% to 85% were seen once. About 1.5% of the sample rests with the top ten.

Via the germline V gene, CDR1 is MNHEY and CDR2 SVGAGI. Trimming takes 5 bases from V and 3 bases from J, and the germline ends sit 6 bases apart. The CDR3 goes from the cysteine to the phenylalanine over 12 residues. Solely the CDR3 DNA is kept, with 36 bases framed from the first base. The origin of this receptor is a man aged 18 to 35 in good health. The sequenced sample consisted of memory CD4+ T cells sorted from blood. This specimen's cell subset or site label, per the study, means: CD45RA-negative fraction. Here the chain combines TRBV6-5 and TRBJ2-3; the D gene is not confidently resolved. The DNA sequence follows: TGTGCCAGCAGTACCCGAACAGATACGCAGTATTTT. Translated, it reads CASSTRTDTQYF.